This T cell receptor (beta chain) emerged from a study of blood T cell repertoires in COVID-19. Study summary: COVID-19 samples, acute and convalescent, were from the United States, Italy and Spain. In each case, the material was cDNA or gDNA derived from T cells, B-cell-depleted T cells, or PBMCs.

Original analysis: Reference gene primer amplification gave nucleated cell count estimates. Profiled with immunoSEQ multiplex PCR; TCRdb holds only in-frame clones, not every one. V, J and clone size are those of that table, while D and trimming were read from the DNA. The sample records about 120,000 clones, 55% to 70% being singletons. The TCR sequence derives from a woman aged 70 to 79 with acute or convalescent COVID-19. The specimen sequenced was peripheral blood.

The CDR3 region is CASSLGPQGAYNSPLHF. CDR3 nucleotides: TGTGCCAGCAGCTTGGGGCCCCAAGGCGCCTATAATTCACCCCTCCACTTT. The V gene is TRBV7-3, the J gene TRBJ1-6; TRBD1 is a possible D gene (5 bases). Between the trimmed V and J ends, which lost 3 bases and 2 bases, there was a span of 14 bases. The CDR3 totals 17 residues. Germline loops: CDR1 SGHTA, CDR2 FQGTGA.